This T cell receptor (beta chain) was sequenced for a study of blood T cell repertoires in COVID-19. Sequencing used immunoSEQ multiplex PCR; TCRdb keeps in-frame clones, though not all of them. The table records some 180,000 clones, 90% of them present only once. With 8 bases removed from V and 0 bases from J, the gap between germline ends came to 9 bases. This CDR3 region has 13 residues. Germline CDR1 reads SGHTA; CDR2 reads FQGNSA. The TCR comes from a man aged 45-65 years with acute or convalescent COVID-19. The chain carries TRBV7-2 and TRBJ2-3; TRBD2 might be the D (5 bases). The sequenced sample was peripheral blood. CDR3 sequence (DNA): TGTGCCAGCCGACCGGGGAGCACAGATACGCAGTATTTT. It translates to CASRPGSTDTQYF.